In this sample, the clone carrying this T cell receptor beta chain turned up many times. TCRdb re-called the PCR reads with MiXCR, one entry per CDR3 protein. The sample carries more than 70,000 distinct CDR3 sequences, less than 65% recorded once. The data derive from a study of CDR3 diversity in severe acne. V was clipped by 4 bases and J by 1 base; unmatched bases: 2. The V gene's germline CDR1 is SGHVS and CDR2 FNYEAQ. The CDR3 totals 15 residues. The sequenced sample consisted of blood. This chain connects TRBV7-6 to TRBJ2-1, with 9 bases lining up with TRBD2. The sequence came from a male donor with severe acne vulgaris. CDR3 in DNA: TGTGCCAGCAGCTGGACTAGCGCATCCTACAATGAGCAGTTCTTC. This codes for CASSWTSASYNEQFF.